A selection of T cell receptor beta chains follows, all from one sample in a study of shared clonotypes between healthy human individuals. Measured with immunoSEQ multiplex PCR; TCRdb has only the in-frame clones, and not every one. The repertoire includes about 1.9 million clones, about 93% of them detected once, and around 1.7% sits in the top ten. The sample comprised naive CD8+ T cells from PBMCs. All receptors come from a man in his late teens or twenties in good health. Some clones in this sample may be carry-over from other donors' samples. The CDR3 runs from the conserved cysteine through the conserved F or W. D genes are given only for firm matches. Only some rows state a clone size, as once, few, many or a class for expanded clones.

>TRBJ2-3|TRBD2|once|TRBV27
TGTGCCAGCGGTCCGGGAGGTACGCAGTATTTT
CASGPGGTQYF
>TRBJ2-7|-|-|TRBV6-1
TGTGCCAGCAGTGAAGATGTCAGTAGCCTCTCCTACGAGCAGTACTTC
CASSEDVSSLSYEQYF
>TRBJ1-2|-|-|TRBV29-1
TGCAGCGTGGAAAGGGGATCCTATGGCTACACCTTC
CSVERGSYGYTF
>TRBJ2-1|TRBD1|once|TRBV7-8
TGTGCCAGCAGCCCCCGGGACAGGTACAATGAGCAGTTCTTC
CASSPRDRYNEQFF
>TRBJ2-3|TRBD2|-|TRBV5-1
TGCGCCAGCAGCTTGTTACTAGCGGGAGGGGCGACTTACACAGATACGCAGTATTTT
CASSLLLAGGATYTDTQYF
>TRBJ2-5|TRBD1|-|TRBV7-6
TGTGCCAGCAGCTGGGACAGGGGCCCGCGGGGAGAGACCCAGTACTTC
CASSWDRGPRGETQYF
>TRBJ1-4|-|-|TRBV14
TGTGCCAGCAGCCCGGGACTTCGTGAAAAACTGTTTTTT
CASSPGLREKLFF
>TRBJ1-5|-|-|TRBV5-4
TGTGCCAGCAACCGGGTTAGGGTAGCGTGGAGCAATCAGCCCCAGCATTTT
CASNRVRVAWSNQPQHF
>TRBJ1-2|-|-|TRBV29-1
TGCAGCGTCGACCAGGGGTCCTCTCTTTATGGCTACACCTTC
CSVDQGSSLYGYTF
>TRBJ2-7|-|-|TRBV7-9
TGTGCCAGCAGCTTAGCGCCATGGGGAGCCAACTCCTACGAGCAGTACTTC
CASSLAPWGANSYEQYF
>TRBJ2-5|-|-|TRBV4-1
TGCGCCAGCAGCCAAGTTGGCGGGATGGAAGAGACCCAGTACTTC
CASSQVGGMEETQYF
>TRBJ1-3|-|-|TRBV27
TGTGCCAGCAGTCCACTTTTCGGAAACACCATATATTTT
CASSPLFGNTIYF
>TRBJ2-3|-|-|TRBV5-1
TGCGCCAGCAGCTTGGGGGTGGGCCCAGATACGCAGTATTTT
CASSLGVGPDTQYF
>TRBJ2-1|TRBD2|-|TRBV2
TGTGCCACCACCCGGGGAGGGTATGGCAATGAGCAGTTCTTC
CATTRGGYGNEQFF
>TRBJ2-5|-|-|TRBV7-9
TGTGCCAGCAGCCTGGGATTTTTTGTGTCGCGGGAAGAGACCCAGTACTTC
CASSLGFFVSREETQYF
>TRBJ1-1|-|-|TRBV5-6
TGTGCCAGCAGCTTGGAAGGAGAAGCTTTCTTT
CASSLEGEAFF
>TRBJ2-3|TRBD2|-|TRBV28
TGTGCCAGCAGTCCAAGGACTAGGCGGGGCACAGATACGCAGTATTTT
CASSPRTRRGTDTQYF
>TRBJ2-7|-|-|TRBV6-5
TGTGCCAGCAGTTACTCCCGTCGGGGAACCTACGAGCAGTACTTC
CASSYSRRGTYEQYF
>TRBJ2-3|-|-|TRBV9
TGTGCCAGCAGTGGGACATCAAGCACAGATACGCAGTATTTT
CASSGTSSTDTQYF
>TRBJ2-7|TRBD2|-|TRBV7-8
TGTGCCAGCAGCTATAGCGGGAGATCCTACGAGCAGTACTTC
CASSYSGRSYEQYF
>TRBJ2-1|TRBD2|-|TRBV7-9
TGTGCCAGCAGCCCAAGGGCGGGAGGAAAGAATGAGCAGTTCTTC
CASSPRAGGKNEQFF
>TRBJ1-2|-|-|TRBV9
TGTGCCAGCAGCGGCCGGGACGAAAATAACTATGGCTACACCTTC
CASSGRDENNYGYTF
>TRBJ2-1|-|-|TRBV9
TGTGCCAGCAGCTCAAGTCCAGTGCCATACAATGAGCAGTTCTTC
CASSSSPVPYNEQFF
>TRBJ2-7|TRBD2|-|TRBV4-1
TGCGCCAGCAGCCAAAGCGGGAGAACCCACGAGCAGTACTTC
CASSQSGRTHEQYF
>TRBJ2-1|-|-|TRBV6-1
TGTGCCAGCAGTGAATTCAGCCCTATCAATGAGCAGTTCTTC
CASSEFSPINEQFF
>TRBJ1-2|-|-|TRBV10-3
TGTGCCATCAGTGGCCCAGGGCTAAGCTATGGCTACACCTTC
CAISGPGLSYGYTF
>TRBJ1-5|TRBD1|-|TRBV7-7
TGTGCCAGCAGCTCGGGACAGATGAATCAGCCCCAGCATTTT
CASSSGQMNQPQHF
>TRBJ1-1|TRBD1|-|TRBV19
TGTGCCAGTAGTATCCAGGGGGCTTACACTGAAGCTTTCTTT
CASSIQGAYTEAFF
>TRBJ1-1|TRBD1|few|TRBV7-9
TGTGCCAGCACCTTGGACAGGGGAATCACTGAAGCTTTCTTT
CASTLDRGITEAFF
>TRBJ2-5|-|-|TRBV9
TGTGCCAGCAGCGCAGGGTTCCGCATCCAAGAGACCCAGTACTTC
CASSAGFRIQETQYF
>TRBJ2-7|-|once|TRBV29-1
TGCAGCGCTACAGGATCCAGGGAGAACGACCCCTACGAGCAGTACTTC
CSATGSRENDPYEQYF
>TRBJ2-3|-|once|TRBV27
TGTGCCAGCAGTTTAAGTAGGTGGGAGGCAGATACGCAGTATTTT
CASSLSRWEADTQYF
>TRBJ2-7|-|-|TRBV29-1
TGCAGCGTCCTAACCTACGAGCAGTACTTC
CSVLTYEQYF
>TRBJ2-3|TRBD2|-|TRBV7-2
TGTGCCAGCAGCCCAATCGCGGGAGGTATGCCAGATACGCAGTATTTT
CASSPIAGGMPDTQYF
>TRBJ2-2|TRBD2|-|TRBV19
TGTGCCAGTAGTATTGCTCGAGCGGGGGTTAAATCCGGGGAGCTGTTTTTT
CASSIARAGVKSGELFF
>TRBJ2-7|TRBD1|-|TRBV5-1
TGCGCCAGCAGTTTAACCGGGACAGGCTACGAGCAGTACTTC
CASSLTGTGYEQYF
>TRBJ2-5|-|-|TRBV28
TGTGCCAGCAGTTTCCCTGGGAGCCGGCCCCAGTACTTC
CASSFPGSRPQYF
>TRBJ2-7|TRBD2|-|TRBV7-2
TGTGCCAGCAGCTTAGCGGGACTAGGTGGCGAGCAGTACTTC
CASSLAGLGGEQYF
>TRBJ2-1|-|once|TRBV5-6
TGTGCCAGCAGCTTTACTAACGAGCAGTTCTTC
CASSFTNEQFF
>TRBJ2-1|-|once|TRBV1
TGCACCAGCAGTATCTTGGACCAAAGCTCCTACAATGAGCAGTTCTTC
CTSSILDQSSYNEQFF
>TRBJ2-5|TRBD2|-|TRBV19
TGTGCCAGTAGGTCGGGACTAGAGGGGGAGACCCAGTACTTC
CASRSGLEGETQYF
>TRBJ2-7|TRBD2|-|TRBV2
TGTGCCAGCAAGGGGACTAGCGGGAGGGACTACGAGCAGTACTTC
CASKGTSGRDYEQYF
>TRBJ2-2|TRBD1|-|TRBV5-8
TGTGCCAGCAAGGGGACAGGGGCCGGGGAGCTGTTTTTT
CASKGTGAGELFF
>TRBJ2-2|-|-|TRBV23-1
TGCGCCAGCAGTCCTGGGCCTAGCGAGAACACCGGGGAGCTGTTTTTT
CASSPGPSENTGELFF
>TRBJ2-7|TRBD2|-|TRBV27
TGTGCCAGCAGTATACTAGCGGGAGGGCCGAAAGAGCAGTACTTC
CASSILAGGPKEQYF
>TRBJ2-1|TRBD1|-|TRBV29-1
TGCAGCGCCAATTCCGGGACAGGGGGACTCTACAATGAGCAGTTCTTC
CSANSGTGGLYNEQFF
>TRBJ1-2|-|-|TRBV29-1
TGCAGCGTGCGGGGGGCGCAATCCTATGGCTACACCTTC
CSVRGAQSYGYTF
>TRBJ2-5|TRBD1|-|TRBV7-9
TGTGCCAGCAGCCCACCCCAGGGACAGAACCAAGAGACCCAGTACTTC
CASSPPQGQNQETQYF
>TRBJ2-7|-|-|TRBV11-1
TGTGCCAGCAGCTTAACCGTCTACGAGCAGTACTTC
CASSLTVYEQYF
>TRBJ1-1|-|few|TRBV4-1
TGCGCCAGCAGCCAAGACTACGCAGGGCTTAGCACTGAAGCTTTCTTT
CASSQDYAGLSTEAFF
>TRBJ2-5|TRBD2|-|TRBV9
TGTGCCAGCAGCCTCCAAGGTGGGGCGGGAGGAGAGACCCAGTACTTC
CASSLQGGAGGETQYF
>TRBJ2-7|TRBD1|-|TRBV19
TGTGCCAGTAGCCCGGGACAGGGGGCATACGAGCAGTACTTC
CASSPGQGAYEQYF
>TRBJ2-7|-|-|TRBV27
TGTGCCAGCAGTTTTGGGGGCGCCGCCCTCGAGCAGTACTTC
CASSFGGAALEQYF
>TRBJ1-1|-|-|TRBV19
TGTGCCAGTAGTACAACGCCGGGGGGGAACACTGAAGCTTTCTTT
CASSTTPGGNTEAFF
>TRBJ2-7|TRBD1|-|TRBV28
TGTGCCAGCAGTTTAAGGGGGCGACTTCACGAGCAGTACTTC
CASSLRGRLHEQYF
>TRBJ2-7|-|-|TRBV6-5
TGTGCCAGCAGTTACTCCACAGGGTCAAGCTCCTACGAGCAGTACTTC
CASSYSTGSSSYEQYF
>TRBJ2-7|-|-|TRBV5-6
TGTGCCAGCAGCCGCGGGGCGTACTACGAGCAGTACTTC
CASSRGAYYEQYF
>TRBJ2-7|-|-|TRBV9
TGTGCCAGCAGCGTAGACTCTAGATACCCCTACGAGCAGTACTTC
CASSVDSRYPYEQYF
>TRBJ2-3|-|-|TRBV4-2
TGTGCCAGCAGCCTTAATCCAGATACGCAGTATTTT
CASSLNPDTQYF
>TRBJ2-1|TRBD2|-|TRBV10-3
TGTGCCATCAGTGATTGGACTAGCGGGAGCTTTGAGCAGTTCTTC
CAISDWTSGSFEQFF